What follows are 22 T cell receptor beta chains derived from one specimen sequenced in a study of cytomegalovirus exposure and HLA in healthy donors. The PCR used 60 Vbeta and 13 Jbeta primers. TCRdb keeps only in-frame clones here, not all; method: immunoSEQ multiplex PCR. The data contain more than 95,000 clones, 80% of them singletons. The sample was PBMCs. These receptors came from a man younger than 40 in good health and CMV-seropositive.

This clone was seen only once. This chain uses TRBV30 with TRBJ1-5; 8 bases agree with TRBD1. CDR1 and CDR2 from the germline V gene are GTSNPN and SVGIG (reference sequence). With V trimmed by 5 bases and J by 4 bases, 7 bases remained unmatched. The CDR3 contains 14 residues. CDR3 bases: TGTGCCTGGTCGGCGGACAGGGAAAATCAGCCCCAGCATTTT. Residues: CAWSADRENQPQHF.

The gene calls are TRBV30 and TRBJ1-3; 9 positions agree with TRBD1. CDR1 GTSNPN and CDR2 SVGIG come from the germline V gene (reference sequence). This CDR3 has 17 amino acids. V was pared by 0 bases and J by 1 base, with 7 bases of the junction left unmatched. CDR3 in amino acids: CAWSVPRTGESGNTIYF. The CDR3, as DNA: TGTGCCTGGAGTGTACCCCGGACAGGGGAATCTGGAAACACCATATATTTT.

The chain combines TRBV29-1 with TRBJ2-1; the D gene is possibly TRBD1 (5 bases). The ends were cut back, 0 bases at V and 1 base at J, with 13 bases in the middle. This CDR3 has 16 residues. The germline V gene encodes CDR1 SQVTM and CDR2 ANQGSEA. CDR3 amino acids: CSVEDGAPISYNEQFF. The CDR3 region has the DNA TGCAGCGTTGAAGATGGGGCCCCCATTTCCTACAATGAGCAGTTCTTC.

The J gene is TRBJ2-3, the V gene TRBV11-2, with TRBD2 identical over 9 bases. Per the germline V gene, CDR1 is SGHAT and CDR2 is FQNNGV. The J segment lost 8 bases and the V segment lost 5 bases, leaving 14 bases of the junction unmatched. The CDR3 loop spans 16 amino acids. CDR3 nucleotides: TGTGCCAGCAGCCCCTCGCCGGGCGGGGGGGCGGTTACGCAGTATTTT. Its translation: CASSPSPGGGAVTQYF. Together with reference TRBV11-2 and TRBJ2-3, the CDR3 gives the full variable domain: EAGVAQSPRYKIIEKRQSVAFWCNPISGHATLYWYQQILGQGPKLLIQFQNNGVVDDSQLPKDRFSAERLKGVDSTLKIQPAKLEDSAVYLCASSPSPGGGAVTQYFGPGTRLTVL.

V usage is TRBV6-5 and J usage is TRBJ1-2; D is undetermined. The CDR3 runs 15 residues. The V end was cut by 7 bases, the J end by 1 base, with 16 bases between. The germline V gene has CDR1 MNHEY and CDR2 SVGAGI. The CDR3 sequence: CASTLTMRDNYGYTF. The CDR3, as DNA: TGTGCCAGCACCCTAACTATGAGGGATAACTATGGCTACACCTTC.

The V call is TRBV10-2, the J call TRBJ2-7; D remains ambiguous. In germline, CDR1 is WSHSY, CDR2 SAAADI. CDR3 length equals 14 residues. The V end lost 0 bases, the J end lost 2 bases, and 8 bases lay between the germline ends. CDR3 in DNA: TGCGCCAGCAGTGAGTCCTACTCGCCCTACGAGCAGTACTTC. Residues: CASSESYSPYEQYF.

The chain carries TRBV11-2 and TRBJ2-7; possible D gene TRBD1, 5 bases. Germline V CDR1 and CDR2: SGHAT, FQNNGV. This CDR3 region has 15 residues. V was trimmed by 2 bases and J by 2 bases, leaving 13 bases between them. Here the CDR3 reads CASSLIAGHPYEQYF. The CDR3 nucleotides read TGTGCCAGCAGCTTAATAGCAGGACACCCCTACGAGCAGTACTTC.

This clone was counted a single time. V gene TRBV9 combines with J gene TRBJ1-1, with 10 bases that match TRBD1. Trimming took 4 bases from V and 4 from J; bases not matched to a gene: 1. This CDR3 has 13 amino acids. Germline CDR1 is SGDLS and CDR2 is YYNGEE. The CDR3 spells CASSRTGGTEAFF. The CDR3 nucleotides are TGTGCCAGCAGCCGGACAGGGGGCACTGAAGCTTTCTTT.

Only a few counts were recorded for this clone. The J gene is TRBJ2-7, the V gene TRBV4-1; D perhaps matches TRBD1 (7 bases). Per germline, CDR1 MGHRA and CDR2 YSYEKL. Trimming took 1 base from V and 2 from J, leaving 12 bases between them. The CDR3 has 15 residues. CDR3 sequence: CASSQGQGGTYEQYF. The CDR3 DNA follows: TGCGCCAGCAGCCAAGGACAGGGAGGCACCTACGAGCAGTACTTC.

This clone was observed a handful of times. The chain couples TRBV5-1 to TRBJ2-7; a possible D gene is TRBD2 (5 bases). The CDR3 sequence is 16 residues long. Germline CDR1 SGHRS, CDR2 YFSETQ. Trimming took 2 bases from V and 2 from J, leaving 17 bases between them. Here the CDR3 DNA reads TGCGCCAGCAGCTTTTACGGGGAGCTTGGGACCTACGAGCAGTACTTC. Its translation is CASSFYGELGTYEQYF. Complete variable domain (other parts from reference TRBV5-1 and TRBJ2-7): KAGVTQTPRYLIKTRGQQVTLSCSPISGHRSVSWYQQTPGQGLQFLFEYFSETQRNKGNFPGRFSGRQFSNSRSEMNVSTLELGDSALYLCASSFYGELGTYEQYFGPGTRLTVT.

The V call is TRBV25-1, the J call TRBJ1-1; a possible D gene is TRBD1 (5 bases). CDR1 MGHDK and CDR2 SYGVNS come from the germline V gene. The CDR3 length is 13 residues. V was cut by 8 bases and J by 3 bases, with 13 bases left in between. Here the CDR3 reads CASVGHGYTEAFF. In nucleotides, the CDR3 is TGTGCCAGCGTCGGACACGGGTACACTGAAGCTTTCTTT.

The V and J genes are TRBV28 and TRBJ1-2; no firm D call. CDR1 is MDHEN and CDR2 is SYDVKM in the germline V gene. V was trimmed by 6 bases and J by 0 bases, leaving 5 bases between them. The CDR3 has 12 residues. The CDR3 DNA sequence: TGTGCCAGCAGCCCAGCTAACTATGGCTACACCTTC. Protein sequence: CASSPANYGYTF.

This clone was recorded a few times. The V call is TRBV6-6, the J call TRBJ1-5; 8 bases map to TRBD1. V lost 7 bases, J lost 3 bases, and 2 bases stayed unmatched. This CDR3 comprises 13 residues. Per the germline V gene, CDR1 is MNHNY and CDR2 is SVGAGI (reference sequence). CDR3 DNA sequence: TGTGCCAGCACGGGACAGGTCAATCAGCCCCAGCATTTT. It is translated as CASTGQVNQPQHF.

The chain combines TRBV6-1 with TRBJ2-5; 9 bases line up with TRBD2. CDR3 length equals 15 residues. With 1 base clipped from V and 4 bases from J, the junction kept 4 bases outside the gene matches. Germline assignment: CDR1 MNHNS and CDR2 SASEGT. Written as DNA, the CDR3 is TGTGCCAGCAGTGAAGAGGCGGGGGGGCTAGAGACCCAGTACTTC. As protein: CASSEEAGGLETQYF.

The rearrangement uses TRBV29-1 and TRBJ2-1; 11 bases match TRBD1. V shed 0 bases, J shed 10 bases, and the junction held 17 bases outside the gene matches. The germline V gene encodes CDR1 SQVTM and CDR2 ANQGSEA. CDR3 length: 18 amino acids. The CDR3 sequence: CSVEEGVGGQGAFGEQFF. The CDR3 DNA is TGCAGCGTTGAAGAAGGGGTAGGAGGACAGGGGGCGTTCGGAGAGCAGTTCTTC.

This chain links TRBV10-3 with TRBJ1-1, with unresolved D. The germline V gene has CDR1 ENHRY and CDR2 SYGVKD. The CDR3 length is 16 residues. V lost 2 bases and J 7 bases, leaving 20 bases between the germline ends. The CDR3 protein is CAISETLGGFSGEAFF. The CDR3 nucleotides are TGTGCCATCAGTGAGACGCTCGGAGGATTCAGTGGTGAAGCTTTCTTT.

J is TRBJ1-1 and V is TRBV6-6; TRBD1 agrees at 7 bases. V gave up 2 bases and J gave up 4 bases; unmatched junction bases: 4. CDR1 is MNHNY, CDR2 SVGAGI, per germline (reference sequence). This CDR3 region has 14 residues. CDR3 DNA: TGTGCCAGCAGTTACCCAGGGGGGAGCACTGAAGCTTTCTTT. Translation gives CASSYPGGSTEAFF.

This clone was seen more than once but under ten times. The rearrangement links TRBV12-5 to TRBJ2-1; a weak D match, TRBD2 (5 bases). This CDR3 spans 16 amino acids. Per the germline V gene, CDR1 is LGHNT and CDR2 is FRNRAP. The V and J ends lost 1 base and 2 bases respectively, with 12 bases between them. The CDR3 here is CASGLGLTQTYNEQFF. In DNA, the CDR3 is TGTGCTAGTGGTTTGGGACTAACTCAGACCTACAATGAGCAGTTCTTC.

This sequence joins TRBV9 and TRBJ2-7; 8 bases are shared with TRBD1. This CDR3 is built from 14 residues. The ends lost 4 bases at V and 1 base at J; junction bases unmatched: 4. Germline V lookup: CDR1 SGDLS, CDR2 YYNGEE. This CDR3 is CASSLRDRSYEQYF. The CDR3 nucleotides read TGTGCCAGCAGCCTCCGGGACAGGTCCTACGAGCAGTACTTC.

The chain links TRBV2 to TRBJ2-5; 12 nucleotides match TRBD2. The CDR3 is made up of 17 amino acids. V trimming: 8 bases; J trimming: 3 bases; junction bases outside the gene matches: 13. The V gene's germline CDR1 is SNHLY and CDR2 FYNNEI. CDR3 region: CASSGWLAGGTKETQYF. CDR3 sequence (DNA): TGTGCCAGCTCCGGGTGGCTAGCGGGGGGGACGAAAGAGACCCAGTACTTC.

This clone was seen a handful of times. The chain is built from TRBV18 and TRBJ2-6; D is possibly TRBD2 (6 bases). Trimming left V 3 bases short and J 0 bases short, with 6 bases between. Germline V lookup: CDR1 KGHSH, CDR2 LQKENI. The CDR3 totals 15 residues. The DNA for the CDR3 is TGTGCCAGCTCACCGGGACTCTCTGGGGCCAACGTCCTGACTTTC. This encodes CASSPGLSGANVLTF.

The gene calls are TRBV11-2 and TRBJ2-1; D gene ambiguous. The CDR3 spans 12 residues. Germline CDR1 is SGHAT and CDR2 is FQNNGV. V was pared by 0 bases and J by 5 bases, with 2 bases between. The CDR3 protein is CASSLDNNEQFF. The CDR3, as DNA: TGTGCCAGCAGCTTAGATAACAATGAGCAGTTCTTC.